Listed here is a single TCR beta chain. Its target is not known. These data come from a study of T cell responses to AZD1222 COVID-19 vaccine. General study findings and limits: Nearly half of the spike-specific TCRs reportedly recognize variant regions that carry no mutations. Spike-wide vaccine-associated CD4 TCRs dominated at 160-218 and 743-854.

This CDR3 has 15 residues. Germline V gives CDR1 SNHLY, CDR2 FYNNEI. J lost 10 bases, V lost 7 bases, and 15 bases had no gene match. Assay: immunoSEQ multiplex PCR; the TCRdb copy retains only in-frame clones and omits some. This sample has 65,000 to 90,000 clones; about nine tenths occur once, and the top ten carry roughly 7.6%. This clonotype was obtained from an adult in good health. The chain links TRBV2 to TRBJ1-4; 7 positions agree with TRBD1. The sample here was peripheral blood, taken on day 0 of AZD1222 vaccination. CDR3 amino acids: CASTPGIGGQGKLFF. The CDR3 DNA sequence: TGTGCCAGCACTCCTGGAATAGGGGGCCAGGGAAAACTGTTTTTT.